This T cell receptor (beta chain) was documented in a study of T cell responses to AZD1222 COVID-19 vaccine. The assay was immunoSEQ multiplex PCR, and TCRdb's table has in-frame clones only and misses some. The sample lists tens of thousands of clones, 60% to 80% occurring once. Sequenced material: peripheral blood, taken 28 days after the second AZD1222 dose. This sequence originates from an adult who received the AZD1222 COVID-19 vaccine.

The CDR3 nucleotides read TGCGCCAGCAGCTTGCAATTGGACCTGAACACTGAAGCTTTCTTT. This codes for CASSLQLDLNTEAFF. The genes are TRBV5-1 and TRBJ1-1; D is undetermined. This CDR3 has 15 amino acids. Germline-derived CDR1 and CDR2 are SGHRS and YFSETQ. Trimming shortened V by 1 base and J by 0 bases, and 10 bases separated the two germline ends.